What follows is one T cell receptor (beta chain) and its context. These data belong to a study of T-cell reconstitution after alpha-beta-depleted transplantation in children. Preparation of the TCRbeta library used unique molecular identifiers. From the PCR reads, TCRdb called clonotypes with MiXCR, one entry per CDR3 protein. Of around 530,000 distinct CDR3 sequences in the sample, roughly 33% were seen once. V lost 0 bases, J lost 2 bases, and 14 bases lay in between. The CDR3 spans 17 residues. CDR1 is SGDLS, CDR2 YYNGEE, per germline. This chain joins TRBV9 and TRBJ2-2, with D possibly matching TRBD1 (5 bases). The TCR comes from a human donor who donated a stem cell graft to a child with aplastic anemia. The sample consisted of PBMCs from the stem cell graft donor, taken from the stem cell graft. The CDR3 DNA sequence: TGTGCCAGCAGCGTAGGACAGCCCCTTCGCAACACCGGGGAGCTGTTTTTT. As protein: CASSVGQPLRNTGELFF.